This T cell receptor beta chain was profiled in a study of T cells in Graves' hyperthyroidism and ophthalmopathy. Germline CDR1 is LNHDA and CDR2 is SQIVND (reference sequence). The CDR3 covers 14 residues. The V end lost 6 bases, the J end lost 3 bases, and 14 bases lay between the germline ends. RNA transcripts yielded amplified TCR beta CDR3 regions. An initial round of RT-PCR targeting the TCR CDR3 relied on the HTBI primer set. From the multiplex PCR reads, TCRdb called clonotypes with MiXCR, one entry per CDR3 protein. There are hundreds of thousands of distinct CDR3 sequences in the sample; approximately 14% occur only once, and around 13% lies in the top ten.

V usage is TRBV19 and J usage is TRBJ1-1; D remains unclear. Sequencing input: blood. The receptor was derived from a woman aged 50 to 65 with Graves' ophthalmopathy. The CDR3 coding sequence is TGTGCCAGTAGCTCGGAGGCGAGTCACACTGAAGCTTTCTTT. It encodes CASSSEASHTEAFF.